The 8 T cell receptor beta chains presented below share a single source sample, sequenced in a study of T cell responses to AZD1222 COVID-19 vaccine. Generated by immunoSEQ multiplex PCR, the TCRdb table keeps only in-frame clones and is missing some. The sample records about 110,000 clones, 70% to 90% being singletons. Specimen: peripheral blood, collected on day 0 of MenACWY control vaccination. These receptors came from an adult in good health.

This clone was seen a few times. The chain uses TRBV11-2 and TRBJ2-7; TRBD1 matches 7 bases. The CDR3 covers 15 residues. With V trimmed by 8 bases and J by 1 base, 11 bases remained unmatched. Germline loops: CDR1 SGHAT, CDR2 FQNNGV. CDR3 DNA sequence: TGTGCCAGCGAAACCGGGGACAGTTCATCCTACGAGCAGTACTTC. This sequence encodes CASETGDSSSYEQYF.

The rearrangement links TRBV4-3 to TRBJ1-6; the D gene is possibly TRBD1 (5 bases). Germline V gene sequence: CDR1 LGHNA, CDR2 YSLEER. Trimming took off 2 bases at V and 13 bases at J, with 18 bases between the two ends. The CDR3 contains 15 residues. The CDR3 DNA sequence: TGCGCCAGCAGCCAATTACGGGACGGGCAGGCGCCCCTCCACTTT. It yields the protein CASSQLRDGQAPLHF.

The CDR3 DNA is TGTGCCAGCAGCTTGGACAGGAACTCTGGGGCCAACGTCCTGACTTTC. As protein: CASSLDRNSGANVLTF. The chain has TRBV5-4 and TRBJ2-6; possible D gene TRBD1, 5 bases. This CDR3 region has 16 residues. In germline, CDR1 is SGHNT, CDR2 YYREEE (reference sequence). Trimming cost V 0 bases and J 0 bases, with 7 bases left between them.

The CDR3 sequence: CASRSYSYNEQFF. In DNA, the CDR3 is TGTGCCAGCAGGTCCTACTCCTACAATGAGCAGTTCTTC. The rearrangement links TRBV11-2 to TRBJ2-1; no reliable D call. Trimming took 6 bases from V and 0 from J, leaving 6 bases between them. The CDR3 length is 13 residues. Germline V CDR1 and CDR2: SGHAT, FQNNGV.

The J gene is TRBJ2-7, the V gene TRBV3-1 (or the pseudogene TRBV3-2); no clear D gene. Per germline, CDR1 LGHDT and CDR2 YNNKEL (reference sequence). This CDR3 region has 18 residues. Trimming left V 4 bases short and J 0 bases short, with 22 bases between. The DNA for the CDR3 is TGTGCCAGCAGCCCGAACCCTCAGGAAGGGCCCCACTCCTACGAGCAGTACTTC. It codes for CASSPNPQEGPHSYEQYF.

The chain uses TRBV18 and TRBJ1-2, with D unresolved. Trimming removed 3 bases at V and 5 bases at J, with 10 bases between. Germline V gene lookup returns CDR1 KGHSH and CDR2 LQKENI. The CDR3 is 13 amino acids. The CDR3 is CASSPDWEYGYTF. DNA of the CDR3: TGTGCCAGCTCACCCGACTGGGAGTATGGCTACACCTTC.

In DNA, the CDR3 is TGCGCCAGCAGCTTCAGGCCAGGGGCGCAGGAAGCTTTCTTT. Residues: CASSFRPGAQEAFF. The chain combines TRBV5-1 with TRBJ1-1, with D perhaps TRBD1 (6 bases). Trimming cost V 2 bases and J 8 bases, with 16 bases left between them. The CDR3 has 14 residues. CDR1 and CDR2 from the germline V gene are SGHRS and YFSETQ. The entire variable domain, with the rest obtained from reference TRBV5-1 and TRBJ1-1, is as follows: KAGVTQTPRYLIKTRGQQVTLSCSPISGHRSVSWYQQTPGQGLQFLFEYFSETQRNKGNFPGRFSGRQFSNSRSEMNVSTLELGDSALYLCASSFRPGAQEAFFGQGTRLTVV.

The DNA for the CDR3 is TGTGCCAGTAGTTGGGGCACACGGTCCTCCTACGAGCAGTACTTC. This sequence encodes CASSWGTRSSYEQYF. The chain combines TRBV19 with TRBJ2-7, with a possible D match to TRBD1 (5 bases). Germline CDR1 is LNHDA and CDR2 is SQIVND (reference sequence). V lost 5 bases and J lost 0, with 14 bases in between. This CDR3 has 15 residues.